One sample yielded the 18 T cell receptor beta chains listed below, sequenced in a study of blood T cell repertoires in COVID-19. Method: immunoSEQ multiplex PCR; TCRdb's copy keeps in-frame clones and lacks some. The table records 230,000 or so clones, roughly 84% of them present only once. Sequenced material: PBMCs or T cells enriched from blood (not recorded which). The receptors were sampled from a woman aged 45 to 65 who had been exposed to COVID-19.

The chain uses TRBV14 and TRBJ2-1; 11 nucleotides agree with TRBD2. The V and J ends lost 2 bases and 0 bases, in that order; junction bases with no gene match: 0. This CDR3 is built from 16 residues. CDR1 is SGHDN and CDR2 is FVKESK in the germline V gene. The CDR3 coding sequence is TGTGCCAGCAGCCAACTAGCGGGGGGCTCCTACAATGAGCAGTTCTTC. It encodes CASSQLAGGSYNEQFF.

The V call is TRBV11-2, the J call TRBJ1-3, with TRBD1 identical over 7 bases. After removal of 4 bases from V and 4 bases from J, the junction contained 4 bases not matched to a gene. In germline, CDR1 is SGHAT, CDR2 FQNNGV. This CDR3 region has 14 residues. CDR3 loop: CASSSTGRGNTIYF. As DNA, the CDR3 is TGTGCCAGCAGCTCGACAGGGAGAGGAAACACCATATATTTT.

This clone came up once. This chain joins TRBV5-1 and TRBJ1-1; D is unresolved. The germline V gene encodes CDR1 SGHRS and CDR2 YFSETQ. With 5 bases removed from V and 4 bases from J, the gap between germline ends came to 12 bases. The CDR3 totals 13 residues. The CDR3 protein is CASSQNGATEAFF. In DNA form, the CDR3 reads TGCGCCAGCAGTCAGAATGGTGCCACTGAAGCTTTCTTT.

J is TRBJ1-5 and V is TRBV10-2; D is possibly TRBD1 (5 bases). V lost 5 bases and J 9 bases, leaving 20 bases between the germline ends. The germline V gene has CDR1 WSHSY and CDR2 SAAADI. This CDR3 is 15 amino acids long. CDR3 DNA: TGCGCCAGCAGTCCGACAGAGGTTGGATCATCGCCCCAGCATTTT. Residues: CASSPTEVGSSPQHF.

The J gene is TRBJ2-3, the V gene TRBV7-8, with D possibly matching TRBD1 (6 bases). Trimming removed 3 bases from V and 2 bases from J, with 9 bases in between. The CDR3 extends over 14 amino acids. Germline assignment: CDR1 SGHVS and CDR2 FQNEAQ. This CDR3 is CASSFGQYTDTQYF. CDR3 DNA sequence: TGTGCCAGCAGCTTTGGACAGTACACAGATACGCAGTATTTT.

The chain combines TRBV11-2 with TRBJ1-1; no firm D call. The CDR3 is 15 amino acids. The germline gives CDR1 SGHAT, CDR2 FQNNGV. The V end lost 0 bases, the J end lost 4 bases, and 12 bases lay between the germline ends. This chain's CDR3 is CASSLDPRDSTEAFF. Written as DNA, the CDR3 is TGTGCCAGCAGCTTAGACCCGAGGGATAGCACTGAAGCTTTCTTT. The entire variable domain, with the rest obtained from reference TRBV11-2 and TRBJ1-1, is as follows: EAGVAQSPRYKIIEKRQSVAFWCNPISGHATLYWYQQILGQGPKLLIQFQNNGVVDDSQLPKDRFSAERLKGVDSTLKIQPAKLEDSAVYLCASSLDPRDSTEAFFGQGTRLTVV.

The CDR3 spells CASRTSGVYEQYF. CDR3 DNA sequence: TGTGCCAGCAGAACTAGCGGGGTCTACGAGCAGTACTTC. The rearrangement uses TRBV2 and TRBJ2-7, with 10 positions matching TRBD2. V trimming: 6 bases; J trimming: 3 bases; junction bases outside the gene matches: 2. The CDR3 has 13 amino acids. The germline V gene has CDR1 SNHLY and CDR2 FYNNEI.

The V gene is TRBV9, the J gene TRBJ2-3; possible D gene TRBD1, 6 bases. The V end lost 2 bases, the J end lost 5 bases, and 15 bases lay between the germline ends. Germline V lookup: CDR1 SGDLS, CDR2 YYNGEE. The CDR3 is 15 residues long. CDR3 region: CASSVGQISGDTQYF. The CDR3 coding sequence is TGTGCCAGCAGCGTCGGACAGATCTCAGGAGATACGCAGTATTTT.

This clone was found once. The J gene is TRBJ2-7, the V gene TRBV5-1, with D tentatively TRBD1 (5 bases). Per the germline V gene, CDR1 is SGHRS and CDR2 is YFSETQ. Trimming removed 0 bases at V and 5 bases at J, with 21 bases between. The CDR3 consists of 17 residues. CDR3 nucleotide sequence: TGCGCCAGCAGCTTGGGGGGTGGTGGCGGATTACAGGACGAGCAGTACTTC. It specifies CASSLGGGGGLQDEQYF.

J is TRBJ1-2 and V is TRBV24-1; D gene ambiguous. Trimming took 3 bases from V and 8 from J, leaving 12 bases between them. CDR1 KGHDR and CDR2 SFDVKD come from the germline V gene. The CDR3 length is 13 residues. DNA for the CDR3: TGTGCCACCAGTGATCCTGGCTCACCCGGCTACACCTTC. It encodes CATSDPGSPGYTF.

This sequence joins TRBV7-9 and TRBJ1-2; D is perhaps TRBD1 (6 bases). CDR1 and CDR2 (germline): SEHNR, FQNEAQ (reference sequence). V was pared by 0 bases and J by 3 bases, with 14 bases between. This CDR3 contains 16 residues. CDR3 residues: CASSLARGKADYGYTF. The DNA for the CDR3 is TGTGCCAGCAGCTTAGCGAGGGGGAAAGCGGACTATGGCTACACCTTC.

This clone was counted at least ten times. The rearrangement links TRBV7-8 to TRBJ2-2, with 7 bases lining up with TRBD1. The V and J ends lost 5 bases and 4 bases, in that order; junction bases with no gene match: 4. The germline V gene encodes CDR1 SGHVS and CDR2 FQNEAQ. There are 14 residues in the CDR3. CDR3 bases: TGTGCCAGCAGCACGACAGGGATCACCGGGGAGCTGTTTTTT. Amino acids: CASSTTGITGELFF.

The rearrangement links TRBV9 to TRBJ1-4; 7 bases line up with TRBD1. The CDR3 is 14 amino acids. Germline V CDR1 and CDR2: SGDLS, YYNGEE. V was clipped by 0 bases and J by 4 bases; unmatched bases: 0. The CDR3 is CASSVGQGNEKLFF. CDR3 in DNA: TGTGCCAGCAGCGTAGGACAGGGTAATGAAAAACTGTTTTTT. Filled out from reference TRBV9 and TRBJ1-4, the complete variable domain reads DSGVTQTPKHLITATGQRVTLRCSPRSGDLSVYWYQQSLDQGLQFLIQYYNGEERAKGNILERFSAQQFPDLHSELNLSSLELGDSALYFCASSVGQGNEKLFFGSGTQLSVL.

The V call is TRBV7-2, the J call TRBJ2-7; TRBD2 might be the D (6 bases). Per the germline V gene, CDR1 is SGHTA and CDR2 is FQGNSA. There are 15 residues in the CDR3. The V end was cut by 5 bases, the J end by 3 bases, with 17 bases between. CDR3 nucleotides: TGTGCCAGCAGCCCCGGGACTTGGGGTTTCTACGAGCAGTACTTC. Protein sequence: CASSPGTWGFYEQYF.

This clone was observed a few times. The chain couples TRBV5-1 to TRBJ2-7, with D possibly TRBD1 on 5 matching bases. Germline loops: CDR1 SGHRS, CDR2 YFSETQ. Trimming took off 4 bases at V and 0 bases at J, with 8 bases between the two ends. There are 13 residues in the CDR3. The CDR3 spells CASSRQSSYEQYF. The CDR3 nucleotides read TGCGCCAGCAGCCGACAGAGCTCCTACGAGCAGTACTTC.

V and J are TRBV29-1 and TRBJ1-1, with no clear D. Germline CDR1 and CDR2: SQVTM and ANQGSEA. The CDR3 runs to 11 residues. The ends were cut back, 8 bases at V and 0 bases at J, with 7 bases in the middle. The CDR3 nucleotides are TGCAGCTCTCAGATGAACACTGAAGCTTTCTTT. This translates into CSSQMNTEAFF.

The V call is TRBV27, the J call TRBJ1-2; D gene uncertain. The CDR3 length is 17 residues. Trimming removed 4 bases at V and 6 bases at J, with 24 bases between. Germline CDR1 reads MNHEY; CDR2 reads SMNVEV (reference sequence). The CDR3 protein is CASSSSFAPFGGDGYTF. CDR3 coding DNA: TGTGCCAGCAGTTCCTCATTTGCGCCGTTCGGTGGAGATGGCTACACCTTC.

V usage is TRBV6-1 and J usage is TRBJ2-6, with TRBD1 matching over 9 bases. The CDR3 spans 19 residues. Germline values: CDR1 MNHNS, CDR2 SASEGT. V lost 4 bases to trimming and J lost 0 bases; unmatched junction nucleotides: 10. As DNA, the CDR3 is TGTGCCAGCAGTGGCGTAACAGGGGGCTGGATCTCTGGGGCCAACGTCCTGACTTTC. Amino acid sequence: CASSGVTGGWISGANVLTF.